This paragraph covers one T cell receptor (beta chain) sequence. The data originate from a study of T cell repertoires in ileal Crohn's disease. Study-level information: Every patient was operated on for stricturing (61%) or penetrating (approximately 40%) complications.

The assay was immunoSEQ multiplex PCR, and TCRdb's table has in-frame clones only and misses some. The repertoire holds over a thousand clones, with around 80% as singletons. V was cut by 2 bases and J by 8 bases, with 7 bases left in between. Germline loops: CDR1 LGHNA, CDR2 YNFKEQ. The CDR3 sequence is 12 residues long. Sequenced: ileal tissue. The rearrangement uses TRBV4-2 and TRBJ1-3; D remains unclear. This clonotype originated in an adult with Crohn's disease. The CDR3 bases are TGTGCCAGCAGCCAACTCTCGGACACCATATATTTT. This encodes CASSQLSDTIYF.